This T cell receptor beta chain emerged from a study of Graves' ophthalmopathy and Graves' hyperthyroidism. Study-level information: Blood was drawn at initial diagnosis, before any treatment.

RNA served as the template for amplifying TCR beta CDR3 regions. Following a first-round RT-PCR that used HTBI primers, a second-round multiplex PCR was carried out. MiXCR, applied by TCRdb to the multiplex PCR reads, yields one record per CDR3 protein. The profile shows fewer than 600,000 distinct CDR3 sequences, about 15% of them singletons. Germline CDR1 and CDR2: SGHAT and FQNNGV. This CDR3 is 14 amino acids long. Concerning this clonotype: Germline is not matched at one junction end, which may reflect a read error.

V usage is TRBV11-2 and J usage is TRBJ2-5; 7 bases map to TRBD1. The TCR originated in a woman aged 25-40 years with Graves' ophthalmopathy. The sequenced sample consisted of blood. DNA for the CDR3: TGTGCCAGCAGCCCACAGGGGTGGAGAGAGACCGAGTACTTC. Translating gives CASSPQGWRETEYF. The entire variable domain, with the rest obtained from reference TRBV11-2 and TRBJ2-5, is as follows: EAGVAQSPRYKIIEKRQSVAFWCNPISGHATLYWYQQILGQGPKLLIQFQNNGVVDDSQLPKDRFSAERLKGVDSTLKIQPAKLEDSAVYLCASSPQGWRETEYFGPGTRLLVL.